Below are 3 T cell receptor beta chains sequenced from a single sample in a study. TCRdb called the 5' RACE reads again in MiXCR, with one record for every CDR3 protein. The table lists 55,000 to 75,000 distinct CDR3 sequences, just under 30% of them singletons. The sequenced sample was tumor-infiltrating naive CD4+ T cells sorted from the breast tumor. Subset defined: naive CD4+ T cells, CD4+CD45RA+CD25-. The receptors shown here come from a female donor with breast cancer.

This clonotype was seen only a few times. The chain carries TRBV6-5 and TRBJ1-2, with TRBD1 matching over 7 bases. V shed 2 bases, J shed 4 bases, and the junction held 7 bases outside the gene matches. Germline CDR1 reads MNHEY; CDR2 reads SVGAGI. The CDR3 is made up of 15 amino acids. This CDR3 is CASSYRPTGVYGYTF. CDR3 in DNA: TGTGCCAGCAGTTACAGGCCCACAGGGGTCTATGGCTACACCTTC.

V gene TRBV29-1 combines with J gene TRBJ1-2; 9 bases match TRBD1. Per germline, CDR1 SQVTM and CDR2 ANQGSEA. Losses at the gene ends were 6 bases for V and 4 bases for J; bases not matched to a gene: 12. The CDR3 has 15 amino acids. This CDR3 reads CSVTGDRGISYGYTF. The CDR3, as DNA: TGCAGCGTCACAGGAGACAGGGGGATTAGCTATGGCTACACCTTC.

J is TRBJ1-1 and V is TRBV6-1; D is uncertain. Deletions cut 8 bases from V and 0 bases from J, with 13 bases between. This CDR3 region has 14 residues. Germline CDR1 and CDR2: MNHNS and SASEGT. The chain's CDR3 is CASGRGPLNTEAFF. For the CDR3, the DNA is TGTGCCAGCGGGAGAGGTCCCCTGAACACTGAAGCTTTCTTT.